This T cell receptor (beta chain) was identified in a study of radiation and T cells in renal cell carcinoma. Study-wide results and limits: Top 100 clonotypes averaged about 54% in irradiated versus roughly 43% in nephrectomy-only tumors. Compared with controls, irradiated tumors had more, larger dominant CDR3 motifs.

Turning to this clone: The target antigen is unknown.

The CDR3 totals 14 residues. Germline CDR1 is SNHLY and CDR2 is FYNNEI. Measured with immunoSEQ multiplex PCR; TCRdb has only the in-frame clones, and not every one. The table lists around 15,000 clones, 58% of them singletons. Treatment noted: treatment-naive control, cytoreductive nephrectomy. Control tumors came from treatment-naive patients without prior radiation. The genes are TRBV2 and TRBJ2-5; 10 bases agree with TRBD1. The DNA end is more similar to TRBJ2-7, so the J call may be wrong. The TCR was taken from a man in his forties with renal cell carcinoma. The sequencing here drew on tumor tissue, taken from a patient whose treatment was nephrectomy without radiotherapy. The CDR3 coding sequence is TGTGCCAGCACCTCGGAGGGGACAGGGGACGAGCAGTACTTC. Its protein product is CASTSEGTGDEQYF.